A selection of T cell receptor beta chains follows, all from one sample in a study of blood T cells in healthy people across ages. Each CDR3 protein gets one entry after TCRdb re-called the 5' RACE reads with MiXCR. This table has about a million distinct CDR3 sequences, roughly 43% appearing once. Sequenced sample: blood. These receptors all stem from a young man in good health. Both conserved end residues are part of each CDR3. The D gene is left open where the match is weak. A row's size may be missing; if present it is once, few, many or a size class.

NA	TRBV20-1	NA	TRBJ2-3	CSASLGADTQYF	TGCAGTGCTAGCCTGGGTGCAGATACGCAGTATTTT
NA	TRBV10-3	TRBD1	TRBJ2-1	CAISEWTGENEQFF	TGTGCCATCAGTGAGTGGACAGGGGAAAATGAGCAGTTCTTC
few	TRBV27	NA	TRBJ2-7	CASGFRSYEQYF	TGTGCCAGCGGGTTTCGGTCGTACGAGCAGTACTTC
once	TRBV7-8	NA	TRBJ2-1	CASSPNTYNEQFF	TGTGCCAGCAGCCCCAACACTTACAATGAGCAGTTCTTC
NA	TRBV4-1	NA	TRBJ1-1	CASSQVGFEREAFF	TGCGCCAGCAGCCAAGTAGGGTTCGAGAGAGAAGCTTTCTTT
NA	TRBV20-1	TRBD1	TRBJ2-1	CSAQDRGSEQFF	TGCAGTGCTCAGGACAGGGGTAGTGAGCAGTTCTTC
NA	TRBV7-9	TRBD1	TRBJ1-1	CASSDLTGGSAEAFF	TGTGCCAGCAGCGATCTGACAGGGGGCAGCGCTGAAGCTTTCTTT
NA	TRBV30	NA	TRBJ1-2	CACLGRGYTF	TGTGCCTGCCTAGGGCGGGGCTACACCTTC
NA	TRBV4-2	NA	TRBJ2-7	CASSQGAGTSYEQYF	TGTGCCAGCAGCCAAGGGGCAGGGACCTCCTACGAGCAGTACTTC
NA	TRBV7-2	NA	TRBJ1-1	CASSSGRLTEAFF	TGTGCCAGCAGCTCCGGCAGGCTGACTGAAGCTTTCTTT